One and the same sample provided the 8 T cell receptor beta chains below, sequenced in a study of blood T cell repertoires in COVID-19. Libraries were prepared by immunoSEQ multiplex PCR; TCRdb keeps only in-frame clonotypes and omits some of them. This table holds 200,000 to 250,000 clones, roughly 86% found once. Sequencing input: peripheral blood. The receptor set was obtained from a woman in her 40s with acute or convalescent COVID-19.

This chain uses TRBV7-3 with TRBJ2-7, with TRBD1 identical over 7 bases. The CDR3 consists of 13 residues. The trim removed 5 bases at V and 5 bases at J, leaving 6 bases unmatched. The V gene's germline CDR1 is SGHTA and CDR2 FQGTGA. CDR3 in amino acids: CASSEDRVDEQYF. Here the CDR3 DNA reads TGTGCCAGCAGCGAAGACAGGGTCGACGAGCAGTACTTC. Together with reference TRBV7-3 and TRBJ2-7, the CDR3 gives the full variable domain: GAGVSQTPSNKVTEKGKYVELRCDPISGHTALYWYRQSLGQGPEFLIYFQGTGAADDSGLPNDRFFAVRPEGSVSTLKIQRTERGDSAVYLCASSEDRVDEQYFGPGTRLTVT.

This chain connects TRBV10-1 to TRBJ2-7; D unclear. The germline V gene has CDR1 WNHNN and CDR2 SYGVQD (reference sequence). V was cut by 9 bases and J by 3 bases, with 3 bases left in between. The CDR3 consists of 9 residues. CDR3 in amino acids: CASYYEQYF. The CDR3 region has the DNA TGCGCCAGTTACTACGAGCAGTACTTC.

The chain joins TRBV7-2 to TRBJ2-2, with TRBD2 as a possible D gene (6 bases). V lost 3 bases to trimming and J lost 9 bases, with 20 bases between them. The germline gives CDR1 SGHTA, CDR2 FQGNSA. CDR3 size: 16 residues. The CDR3 DNA reads TGTGCCAGCAGCTTTAGGGGACTCCCTCTAAACAGGGAGCTGTTTTTT. Residues: CASSFRGLPLNRELFF.

V and J are TRBV28 and TRBJ2-7; TRBD2 aligns across 7 bases. From germline, CDR1 is MDHEN and CDR2 SYDVKM. Trimming removed 7 bases from V and 4 bases from J; junction bases left unmatched: 7. The CDR3 is 13 amino acids. The CDR3 loop reads CASTLAGTYEQYF. The CDR3 region has the DNA TGTGCCAGCACCTTAGCGGGCACTTACGAGCAGTACTTC.

This clone occurred once. The chain combines TRBV6-2 or TRBV6-3 with TRBJ2-7, with no clear D. CDR3 length equals 16 residues. The V end lost 7 bases, the J end lost 0 bases, and 19 bases lay between the germline ends. From germline, CDR1 is MNHEY and CDR2 SVGEGT. CDR3 sequence reads: CASTPLLAVSSYEQYF. CDR3 DNA: TGTGCCAGCACCCCTCTACTGGCGGTGAGCTCCTACGAGCAGTACTTC.

Only a few counts were recorded for this clone. The chain uses TRBV14 and TRBJ1-5; 9 bases match TRBD1. The CDR3 is made up of 17 amino acids. CDR1 SGHDN and CDR2 FVKESK come from the germline V gene. Trimming cost V 2 bases and J 0 bases; bases outside gene matches: 5. DNA of the CDR3: TGTGCCAGCAGCCAACACAGGGGGCCTAATAGCAATCAGCCCCAGCATTTT. Translated, it gives CASSQHRGPNSNQPQHF.

The rearrangement links TRBV6-4 to TRBJ1-2; D gene uncertain. The CDR3 has 14 residues. CDR1 and CDR2 from the germline V gene are MRHNA and SNTAGT. The ends were cut back, 3 bases at V and 8 bases at J, with 16 bases in the middle. CDR3 residues: CASSEKTSTRGYTF. CDR3 in DNA: TGTGCCAGCAGTGAGAAAACGTCAACTCGAGGCTACACCTTC.

The chain links TRBV3-1 (or the pseudogene TRBV3-2) to TRBJ2-7, with TRBD2 identical over 12 bases. This CDR3 has 19 residues. In germline, CDR1 is LGHDT, CDR2 YNNKEL (reference sequence). V was pared by 0 bases and J by 0 bases, with 9 bases of the junction left unmatched. CDR3 sequence: CASSQEGGLAGGFSYEQYF. DNA for the CDR3: TGTGCCAGCAGCCAAGAGGGGGGCCTAGCGGGAGGGTTCTCCTACGAGCAGTACTTC.